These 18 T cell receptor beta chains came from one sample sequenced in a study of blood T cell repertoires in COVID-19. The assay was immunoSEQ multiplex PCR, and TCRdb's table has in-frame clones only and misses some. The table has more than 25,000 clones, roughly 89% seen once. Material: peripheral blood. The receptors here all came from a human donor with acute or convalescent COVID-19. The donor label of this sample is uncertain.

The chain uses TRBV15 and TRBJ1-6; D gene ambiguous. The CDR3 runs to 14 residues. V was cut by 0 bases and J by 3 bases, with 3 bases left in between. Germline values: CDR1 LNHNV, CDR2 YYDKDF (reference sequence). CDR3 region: CATSRDSYNSPLHF. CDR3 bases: TGTGCCACCAGCAGAGACAGCTATAATTCACCCCTCCACTTT.

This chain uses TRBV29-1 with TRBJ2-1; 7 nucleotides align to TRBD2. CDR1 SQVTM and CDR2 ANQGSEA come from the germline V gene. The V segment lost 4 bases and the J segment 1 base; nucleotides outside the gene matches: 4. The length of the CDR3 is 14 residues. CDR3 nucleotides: TGCAGCGTTGGGGCTAGCGGATCCTACAATGAGCAGTTCTTC. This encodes CSVGASGSYNEQFF.

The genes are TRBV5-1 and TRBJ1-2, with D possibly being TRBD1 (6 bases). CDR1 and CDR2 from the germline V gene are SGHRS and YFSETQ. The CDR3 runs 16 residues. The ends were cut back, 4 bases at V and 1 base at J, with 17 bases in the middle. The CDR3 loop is CASSHGTSPYNYGYTF. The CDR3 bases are TGCGCCAGCAGCCATGGGACATCCCCATATAACTATGGCTACACCTTC. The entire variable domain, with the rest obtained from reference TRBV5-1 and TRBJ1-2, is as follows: KAGVTQTPRYLIKTRGQQVTLSCSPISGHRSVSWYQQTPGQGLQFLFEYFSETQRNKGNFPGRFSGRQFSNSRSEMNVSTLELGDSALYLCASSHGTSPYNYGYTFGSGTRLTVV.

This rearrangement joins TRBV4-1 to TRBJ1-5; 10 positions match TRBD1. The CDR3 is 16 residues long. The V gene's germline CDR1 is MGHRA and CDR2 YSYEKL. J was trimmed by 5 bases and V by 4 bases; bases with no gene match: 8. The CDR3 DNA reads TGCGCCAGCAGCCCCCTCGGGACAGGGGACTATCAGCCCCAGCATTTT. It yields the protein CASSPLGTGDYQPQHF.

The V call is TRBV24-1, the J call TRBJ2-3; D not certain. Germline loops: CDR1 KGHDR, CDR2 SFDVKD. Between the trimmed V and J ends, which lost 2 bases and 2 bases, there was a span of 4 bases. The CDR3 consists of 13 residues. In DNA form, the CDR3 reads TGTGCCACCAGTGATTCCTCCACAGATACGCAGTATTTT. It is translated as CATSDSSTDTQYF.

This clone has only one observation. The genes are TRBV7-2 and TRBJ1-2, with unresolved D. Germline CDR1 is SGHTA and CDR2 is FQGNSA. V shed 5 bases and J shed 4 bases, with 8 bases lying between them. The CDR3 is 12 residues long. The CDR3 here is CASSGVRYGYTF. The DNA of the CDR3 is TGTGCCAGCAGCGGAGTCCGCTATGGCTACACCTTC. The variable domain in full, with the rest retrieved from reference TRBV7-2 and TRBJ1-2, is GAGVSQSPSNKVTEKGKDVELRCDPISGHTALYWYRQSLGQGLEFLIYFQGNSAPDKSGLPSDRFSAERTGGSVSTLTIQRTQQEDSAVYLCASSGVRYGYTFGSGTRLTVV.

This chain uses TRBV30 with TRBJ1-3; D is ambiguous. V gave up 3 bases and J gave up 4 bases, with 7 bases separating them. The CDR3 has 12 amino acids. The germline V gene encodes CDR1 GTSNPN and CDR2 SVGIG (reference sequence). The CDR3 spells CAWSVGGNTIYF. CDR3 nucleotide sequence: TGTGCCTGGAGCGTCGGGGGAAACACCATATATTTT.

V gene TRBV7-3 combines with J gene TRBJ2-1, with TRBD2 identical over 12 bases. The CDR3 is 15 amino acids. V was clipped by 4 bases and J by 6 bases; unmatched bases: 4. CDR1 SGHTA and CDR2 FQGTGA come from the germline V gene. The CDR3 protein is CASSYLAGGPNEQFF. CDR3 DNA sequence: TGTGCCAGCAGCTACCTAGCGGGGGGGCCCAATGAGCAGTTCTTC.

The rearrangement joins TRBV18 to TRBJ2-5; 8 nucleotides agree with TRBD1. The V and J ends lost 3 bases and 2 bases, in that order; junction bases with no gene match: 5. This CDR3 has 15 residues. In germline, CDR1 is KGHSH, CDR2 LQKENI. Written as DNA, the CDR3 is TGTGCCAGCTCACCTCGACAGGGGCGGCAAGAGACCCAGTACTTC. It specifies CASSPRQGRQETQYF.

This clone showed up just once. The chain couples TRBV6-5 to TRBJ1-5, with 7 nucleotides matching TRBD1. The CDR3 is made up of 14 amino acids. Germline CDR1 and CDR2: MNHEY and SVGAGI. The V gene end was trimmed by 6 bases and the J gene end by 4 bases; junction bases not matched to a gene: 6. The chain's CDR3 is CASSPDRVNQPQHF. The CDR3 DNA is TGTGCCAGCAGCCCCGACAGGGTGAATCAGCCCCAGCATTTT.

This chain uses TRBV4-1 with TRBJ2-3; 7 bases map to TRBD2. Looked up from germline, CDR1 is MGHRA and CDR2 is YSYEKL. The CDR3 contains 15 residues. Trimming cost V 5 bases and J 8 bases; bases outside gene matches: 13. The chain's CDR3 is CASSAQGRELATQYF. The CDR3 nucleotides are TGCGCCAGCAGCGCCCAAGGGCGGGAGCTAGCTACGCAGTATTTT.

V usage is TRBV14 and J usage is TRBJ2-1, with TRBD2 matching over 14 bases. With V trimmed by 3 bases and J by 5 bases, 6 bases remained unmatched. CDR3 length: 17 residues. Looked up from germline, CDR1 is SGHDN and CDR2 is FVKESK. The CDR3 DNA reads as TGTGCCAGCAGCCATTTGACTAGCGGGGGGGCAGACAATGAGCAGTTCTTC. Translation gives CASSHLTSGGADNEQFF.

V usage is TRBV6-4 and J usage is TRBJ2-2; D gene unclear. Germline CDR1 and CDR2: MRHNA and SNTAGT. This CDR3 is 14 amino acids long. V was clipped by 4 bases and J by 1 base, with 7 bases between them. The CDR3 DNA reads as TGTGCCAGCAGTGTTTACAGGAACACCGGGGAGCTGTTTTTT. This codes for CASSVYRNTGELFF.

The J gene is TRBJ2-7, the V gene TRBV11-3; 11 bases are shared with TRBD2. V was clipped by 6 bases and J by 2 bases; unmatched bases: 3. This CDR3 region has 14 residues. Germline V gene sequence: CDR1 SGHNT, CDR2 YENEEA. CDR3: CASRELAGAYEQYF. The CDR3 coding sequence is TGTGCCAGCAGAGAACTAGCGGGGGCCTACGAGCAGTACTTC. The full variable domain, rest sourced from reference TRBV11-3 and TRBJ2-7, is EAGVVQSPRYKIIEKKQPVAFWCNPISGHNTLYWYLQNLGQGPELLIRYENEEAVDDSQLPKDRFSAERLKGVDSTLKIQPAELGDSAVYLCASRELAGAYEQYFGPGTRLTVT.

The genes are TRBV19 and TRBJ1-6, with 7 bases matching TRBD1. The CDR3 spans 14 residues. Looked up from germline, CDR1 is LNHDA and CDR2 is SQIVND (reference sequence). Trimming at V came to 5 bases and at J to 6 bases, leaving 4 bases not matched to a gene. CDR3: CASSVGTANSPLHF. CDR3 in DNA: TGTGCCAGTAGTGTCGGGACAGCTAATTCACCCCTCCACTTT.

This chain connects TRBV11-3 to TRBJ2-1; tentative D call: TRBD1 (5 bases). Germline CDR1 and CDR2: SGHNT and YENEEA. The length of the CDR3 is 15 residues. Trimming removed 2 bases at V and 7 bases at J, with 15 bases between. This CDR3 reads CASSLKAKGRNEQFF. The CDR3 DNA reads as TGTGCCAGCAGCTTAAAGGCCAAGGGGCGGAATGAGCAGTTCTTC.

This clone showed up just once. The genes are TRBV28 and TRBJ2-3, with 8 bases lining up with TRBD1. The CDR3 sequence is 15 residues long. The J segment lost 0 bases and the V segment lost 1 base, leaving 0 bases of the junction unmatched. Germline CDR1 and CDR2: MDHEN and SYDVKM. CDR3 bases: TGTGCCAGCAGTTTATCAGGGGGCAGCACAGATACGCAGTATTTT. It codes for CASSLSGGSTDTQYF.

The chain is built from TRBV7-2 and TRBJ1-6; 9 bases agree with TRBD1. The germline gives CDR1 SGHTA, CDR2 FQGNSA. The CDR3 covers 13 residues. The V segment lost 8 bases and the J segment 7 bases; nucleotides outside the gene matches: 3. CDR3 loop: CASGDRVNSPLHF. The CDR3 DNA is TGTGCCAGCGGGGACAGGGTAAATTCACCCCTCCACTTT.